Below, 15 T cell receptor beta chains from the same sample are listed, as sequenced in a study of cytomegalovirus exposure and HLA in healthy donors. Method: immunoSEQ multiplex PCR; TCRdb's copy keeps in-frame clones and lacks some. The data show hundreds of thousands of clones, 88% seen once. The sequenced material came from PBMCs. These receptors were obtained from a woman aged 18-29 years in good health and CMV-seronegative.

CDR3 residues: CASSLSDRGAGQPQHF. CDR3 DNA: TGTGCCAGCAGCTTGAGCGACAGGGGGGCAGGTCAGCCCCAGCATTTT. V usage is TRBV7-8 and J usage is TRBJ1-5, with TRBD1 matching over 9 bases. Germline V gives CDR1 SGHVS, CDR2 FQNEAQ. The CDR3 runs 16 residues. Trimming cost V 3 bases and J 6 bases; bases outside gene matches: 9.

The gene calls are TRBV7-9 and TRBJ1-2; D is possibly TRBD1 (6 bases). CDR1 is SEHNR, CDR2 FQNEAQ, per germline (reference sequence). Trimming cost V 1 base and J 6 bases, with 9 bases left between them. The CDR3 has 13 residues. The CDR3 reads CASSLGGGDGYTF. CDR3 bases: TGTGCCAGCAGCTTAGGAGGGGGGGATGGCTACACCTTC. The variable domain in full, completed from reference TRBV7-9 and TRBJ1-2, reads DTGVSQNPRHKITKRGQNVTFRCDPISEHNRLYWYRQTLGQGPEFLTYFQNEAQLEKSRLLSDRFSAERPKGSFSTLEIQRTEQGDSAMYLCASSLGGGDGYTFGSGTRLTVV.

The chain employs TRBV5-6 and TRBJ1-4; 10 nucleotides align to TRBD1. V gave up 1 base and J gave up 3 bases; unmatched junction bases: 6. Germline V gene lookup returns CDR1 SGHDT and CDR2 YYEEEE. The CDR3 is 17 amino acids. CDR3: CASSLLGQGLANEKLFF. The CDR3 DNA is TGTGCCAGCAGCTTGCTGGGACAGGGGCTTGCTAATGAAAAACTGTTTTTT.

V is TRBV15 and J is TRBJ1-5; D perhaps matches TRBD1 (5 bases). Germline V gives CDR1 LNHNV, CDR2 YYDKDF (reference sequence). The CDR3 sequence is 15 residues long. The V gene lost 5 bases and the J gene lost 4 bases, with 15 bases spanning the gap. This CDR3 reads CATSGGGGGNQPQHF. CDR3 in DNA: TGTGCCACCAGCGGCGGAGGCGGGGGGAATCAGCCCCAGCATTTT. Full variable domain (missing parts from reference TRBV15 and TRBJ1-5): DAMVIQNPRYQVTQFGKPVTLSCSQTLNHNVMYWYQQKSSQAPKLLFHYYDKDFNNEADTPDNFQSRRPNTSFCFLDIRSPGLGDTAMYLCATSGGGGGNQPQHFGDGTRLSIL.

V gene TRBV6-6 combines with J gene TRBJ2-1; 7 bases fit TRBD2. The ends lost 6 bases at V and 5 bases at J; junction bases unmatched: 10. The CDR3 runs 15 residues. CDR1 is MNHNY, CDR2 SVGAGI, per germline (reference sequence). CDR3 loop: CASRRSGGRDNEQFF. The CDR3 region has the DNA TGTGCCAGCAGGAGGTCCGGGGGGAGGGACAATGAGCAGTTCTTC.

The CDR3 is CASSKTSGRGSYNEQFF. The CDR3 DNA follows: TGCGCCAGCAGCAAAACTAGCGGGAGGGGTTCCTACAATGAGCAGTTCTTC. V and J are TRBV4-1 and TRBJ2-1, with TRBD2 identical over 13 bases. The CDR3 covers 17 residues. V gave up 5 bases and J gave up 1 base; unmatched junction bases: 5. Germline assignment: CDR1 MGHRA and CDR2 YSYEKL.

The rearrangement links TRBV10-3 to TRBJ1-2, with D possibly TRBD1 on 5 matching bases. The CDR3 totals 17 residues. The V gene's germline CDR1 is ENHRY and CDR2 SYGVKD. Trimming took 8 bases from V and 5 from J, leaving 27 bases between them. The CDR3 protein is CAIWGGEGTGDLYGYTF. CDR3 DNA sequence: TGTGCCATCTGGGGGGGGGAGGGGACCGGCGACCTTTATGGCTACACCTTC.

The sample holds one count of this clone. The rearrangement joins TRBV19 to TRBJ1-5; maybe TRBD1 (6 bases). This CDR3 spans 12 amino acids. Trimming took off 8 bases at V and 4 bases at J, with 9 bases between the two ends. Per the germline V gene, CDR1 is LNHDA and CDR2 is SQIVND (reference sequence). CDR3 in amino acids: CASGDRNQPQHF. The DNA for the CDR3 is TGTGCCAGTGGCGACAGGAATCAGCCCCAGCATTTT.

The gene calls are TRBV27 and TRBJ1-1; D perhaps matches TRBD1 (6 bases). This CDR3 is built from 13 residues. Germline V gene lookup returns CDR1 MNHEY and CDR2 SMNVEV (reference sequence). Deletions cut 6 bases from V and 6 bases from J, with 14 bases between. CDR3 bases: TGTGCCAGCAGGCCCCAGGGGTCTTCTGAAGCTTTCTTT. Amino acid sequence: CASRPQGSSEAFF.

The chain joins TRBV5-1 to TRBJ2-1; 7 positions agree with TRBD1. The length of the CDR3 is 15 residues. Trimming took 5 bases from V and 8 from J; bases not matched to a gene: 13. The germline CDR1 and CDR2 sequences are SGHRS and YFSETQ. The CDR3 DNA follows: TGCGCCAGCAGAAGGGGGCCCTTAGGGGTCGATGAGCAGTTCTTC. Translated, it gives CASRRGPLGVDEQFF.

The chain is built from TRBV7-2 and TRBJ1-5; 8 bases are shared with TRBD1. Germline lookup yields CDR1 SGHTA and CDR2 FQGNSA. This CDR3 is built from 18 residues. With 1 base clipped from V and 0 bases from J, the junction kept 8 bases outside the gene matches. The CDR3: CASSLGVAGGNSNQPQHF. Written as DNA, the CDR3 is TGTGCCAGCAGCTTAGGGGTTGCAGGGGGCAATAGCAATCAGCCCCAGCATTTT.

J is TRBJ2-7 and V is TRBV11-2; 10 bases are a match to TRBD2. The CDR3 sequence is 14 residues long. V lost 5 bases to trimming and J lost 2 bases; unmatched junction nucleotides: 3. Germline loops: CDR1 SGHAT, CDR2 FQNNGV. CDR3 coding DNA: TGTGCCAGCAGCACACTAGCGGGGCCCTACGAGCAGTACTTC. Encoded protein: CASSTLAGPYEQYF.

The V call is TRBV4-1, the J call TRBJ2-6; the D gene is possibly TRBD2 (5 bases). Germline loops: CDR1 MGHRA, CDR2 YSYEKL. Trimming took 3 bases from V and 4 from J, leaving 13 bases between them. The CDR3 length is 16 residues. Here the CDR3 DNA reads TGCGCCAGCAGCCAGGTCCCCCCGGGGGGGGCCAACGTCCTGACTTTC. Residues: CASSQVPPGGANVLTF.

The CDR3 spells CASSLGQPNYEQYF. DNA for the CDR3: TGCGCCAGCAGCCTGGGACAGCCGAACTACGAGCAGTACTTC. The V and J genes are TRBV4-1 and TRBJ2-7, with 7 bases lining up with TRBD1. The V gene's germline CDR1 is MGHRA and CDR2 YSYEKL. This CDR3 spans 14 amino acids. V lost 4 bases, J lost 3 bases, and 6 bases stayed unmatched.

This sequence joins TRBV10-3 and TRBJ1-2; tentative D call: TRBD1 (5 bases). This CDR3 has 13 amino acids. V shed 0 bases and J shed 11 bases, with 13 bases lying between them. Germline loops: CDR1 ENHRY, CDR2 SYGVKD. The CDR3 bases are TGTGCCATCAGTGAGTCAGTCCCGGAGGGGTACACCTTC. Amino acids: CAISESVPEGYTF.